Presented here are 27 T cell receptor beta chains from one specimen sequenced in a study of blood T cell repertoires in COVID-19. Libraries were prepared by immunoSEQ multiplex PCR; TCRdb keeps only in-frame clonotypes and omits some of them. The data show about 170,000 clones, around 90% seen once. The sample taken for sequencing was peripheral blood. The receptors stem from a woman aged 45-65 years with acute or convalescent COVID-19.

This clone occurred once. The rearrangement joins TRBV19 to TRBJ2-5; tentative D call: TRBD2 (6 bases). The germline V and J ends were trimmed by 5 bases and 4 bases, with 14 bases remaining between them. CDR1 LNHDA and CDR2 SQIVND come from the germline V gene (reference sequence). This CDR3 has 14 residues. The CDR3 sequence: CASSWVGRGETQYF. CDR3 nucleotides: TGTGCCAGTAGTTGGGTAGGGCGGGGAGAGACCCAGTACTTC.

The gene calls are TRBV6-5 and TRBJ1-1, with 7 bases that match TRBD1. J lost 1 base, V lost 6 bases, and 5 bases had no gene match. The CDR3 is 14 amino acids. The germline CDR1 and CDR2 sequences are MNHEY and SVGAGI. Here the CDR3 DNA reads TGTGCCAGCAGACCGGGACAGCAGAACACTGAAGCTTTCTTT. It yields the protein CASRPGQQNTEAFF.

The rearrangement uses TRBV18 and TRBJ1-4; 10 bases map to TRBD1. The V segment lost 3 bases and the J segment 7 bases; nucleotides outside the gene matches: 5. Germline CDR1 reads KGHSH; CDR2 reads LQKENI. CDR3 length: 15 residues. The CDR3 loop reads CASSPPGQGSEKLFF. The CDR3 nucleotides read TGTGCCAGCTCACCGCCGGGACAGGGGAGTGAAAAACTGTTTTTT.

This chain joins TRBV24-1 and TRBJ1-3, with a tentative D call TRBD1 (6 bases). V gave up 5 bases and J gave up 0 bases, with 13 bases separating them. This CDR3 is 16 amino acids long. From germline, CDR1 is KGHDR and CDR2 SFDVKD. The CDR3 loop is CATSARGAHSGNTIYF. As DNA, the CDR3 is TGTGCCACCAGTGCCCGGGGGGCCCACTCTGGAAACACCATATATTTT.

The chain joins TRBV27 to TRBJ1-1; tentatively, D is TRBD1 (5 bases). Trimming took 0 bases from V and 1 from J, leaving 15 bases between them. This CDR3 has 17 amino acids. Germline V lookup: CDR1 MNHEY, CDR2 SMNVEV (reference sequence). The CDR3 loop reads CASSLSSGGAGNTEAFF. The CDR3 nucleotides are TGTGCCAGCAGTTTATCGAGTGGAGGGGCAGGGAACACTGAAGCTTTCTTT.

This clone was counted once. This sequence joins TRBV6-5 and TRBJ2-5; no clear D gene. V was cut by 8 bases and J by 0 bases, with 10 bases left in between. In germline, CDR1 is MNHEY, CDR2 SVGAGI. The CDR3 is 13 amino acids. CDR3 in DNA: TGTGCCAGCGCAACCCGAGACCAAGAGACCCAGTACTTC. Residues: CASATRDQETQYF.

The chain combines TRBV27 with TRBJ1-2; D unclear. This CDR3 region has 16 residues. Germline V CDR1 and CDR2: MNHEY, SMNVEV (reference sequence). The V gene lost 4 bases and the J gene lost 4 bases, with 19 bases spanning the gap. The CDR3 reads CASSSFRPAGSYGYTF. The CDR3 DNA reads TGTGCCAGCAGTTCCTTCCGACCGGCCGGGTCCTATGGCTACACCTTC.

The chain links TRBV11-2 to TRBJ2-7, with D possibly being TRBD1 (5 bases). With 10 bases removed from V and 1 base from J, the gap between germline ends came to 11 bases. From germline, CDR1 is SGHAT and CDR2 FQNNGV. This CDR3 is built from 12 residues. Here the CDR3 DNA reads TGTGCCACCCTAGACAGTTCCTACGAGCAGTACTTC. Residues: CATLDSSYEQYF.

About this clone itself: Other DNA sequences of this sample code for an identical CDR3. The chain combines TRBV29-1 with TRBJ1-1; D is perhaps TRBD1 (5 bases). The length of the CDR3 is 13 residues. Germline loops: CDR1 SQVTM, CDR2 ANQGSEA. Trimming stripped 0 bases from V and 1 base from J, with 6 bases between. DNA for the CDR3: TGCAGCGTTGAAGATGACAGGAACACTGAAGCTTTCTTT. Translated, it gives CSVEDDRNTEAFF. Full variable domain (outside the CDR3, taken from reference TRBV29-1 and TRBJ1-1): SAVISQKPSRDICQRGTSLTIQCQVDSQVTMMFWYRQQPGQSLTLIATANQGSEATYESGFVIDKFPISRPNLTFSTLTVSNMSPEDSSIYLCSVEDDRNTEAFFGQGTRLTVV.

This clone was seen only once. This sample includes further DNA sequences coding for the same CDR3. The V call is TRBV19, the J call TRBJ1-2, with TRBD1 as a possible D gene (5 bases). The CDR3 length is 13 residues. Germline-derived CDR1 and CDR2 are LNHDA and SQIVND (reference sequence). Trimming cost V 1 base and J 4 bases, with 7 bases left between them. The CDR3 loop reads CASSIGQGYGYTF. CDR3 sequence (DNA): TGTGCCAGTAGTATAGGGCAGGGCTATGGCTACACCTTC.

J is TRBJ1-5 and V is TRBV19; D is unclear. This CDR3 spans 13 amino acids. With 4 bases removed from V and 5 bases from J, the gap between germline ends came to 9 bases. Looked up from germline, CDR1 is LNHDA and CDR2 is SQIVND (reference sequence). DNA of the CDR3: TGTGCCAGTAGTAACGGGGAGGATCAGCCCCAGCATTTT. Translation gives CASSNGEDQPQHF.

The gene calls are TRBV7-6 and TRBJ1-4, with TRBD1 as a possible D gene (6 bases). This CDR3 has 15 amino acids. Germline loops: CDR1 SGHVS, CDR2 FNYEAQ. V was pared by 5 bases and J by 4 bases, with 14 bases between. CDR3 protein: CASSPRTALNEKLFF. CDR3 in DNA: TGTGCCAGCAGCCCTCGGACAGCTCTTAATGAAAAACTGTTTTTT.

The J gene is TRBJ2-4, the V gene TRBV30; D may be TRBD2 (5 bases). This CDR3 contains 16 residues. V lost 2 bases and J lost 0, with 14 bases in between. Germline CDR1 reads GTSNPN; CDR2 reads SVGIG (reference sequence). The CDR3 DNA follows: TGTGCCTGGAGTAAGCCAGCGGAACTAGCCAAAAACATTCAGTACTTC. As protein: CAWSKPAELAKNIQYF.

CDR3 in amino acids: CSVAGLAGVLTYNEQFF. Written as DNA, the CDR3 is TGCAGCGTCGCGGGACTAGCGGGCGTCCTAACCTACAATGAGCAGTTCTTC. The gene calls are TRBV29-1 and TRBJ2-1; 12 bases fit TRBD2. Trimming took 6 bases from V and 2 from J; bases not matched to a gene: 11. From germline, CDR1 is SQVTM and CDR2 ANQGSEA. CDR3 size: 17 residues.

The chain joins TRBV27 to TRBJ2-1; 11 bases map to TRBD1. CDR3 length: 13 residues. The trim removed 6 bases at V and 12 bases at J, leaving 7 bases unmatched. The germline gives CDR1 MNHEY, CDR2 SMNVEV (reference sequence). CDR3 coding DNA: TGTGCCAGCAGGAAGGGACAGGGGGTTGCGCAGTTCTTC. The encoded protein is CASRKGQGVAQFF.

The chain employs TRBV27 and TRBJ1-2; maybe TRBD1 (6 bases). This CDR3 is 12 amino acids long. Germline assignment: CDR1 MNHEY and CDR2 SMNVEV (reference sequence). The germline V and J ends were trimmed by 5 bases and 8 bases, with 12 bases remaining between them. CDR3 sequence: CASSATGLGYTF. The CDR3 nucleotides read TGTGCCAGCAGTGCTACAGGGCTGGGCTACACCTTC.

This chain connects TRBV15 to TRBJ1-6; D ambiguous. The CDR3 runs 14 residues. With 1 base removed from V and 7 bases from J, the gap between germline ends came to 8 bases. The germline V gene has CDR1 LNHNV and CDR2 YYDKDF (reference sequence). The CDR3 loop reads CATSRGGNNSPLHF. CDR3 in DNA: TGTGCCACCAGCAGAGGAGGGAACAATTCACCCCTCCACTTT. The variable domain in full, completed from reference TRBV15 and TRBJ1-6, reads DAMVIQNPRYQVTQFGKPVTLSCSQTLNHNVMYWYQQKSSQAPKLLFHYYDKDFNNEADTPDNFQSRRPNTSFCFLDIRSPGLGDTAMYLCATSRGGNNSPLHFGNGTRLTVT.

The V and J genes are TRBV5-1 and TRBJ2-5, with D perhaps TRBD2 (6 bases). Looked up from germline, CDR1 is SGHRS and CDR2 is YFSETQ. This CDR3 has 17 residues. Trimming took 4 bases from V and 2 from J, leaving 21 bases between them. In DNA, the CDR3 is TGCGCCAGCAGCCGCGGCGGGAATTCGATGGGGCAAGAGACCCAGTACTTC. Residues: CASSRGGNSMGQETQYF.

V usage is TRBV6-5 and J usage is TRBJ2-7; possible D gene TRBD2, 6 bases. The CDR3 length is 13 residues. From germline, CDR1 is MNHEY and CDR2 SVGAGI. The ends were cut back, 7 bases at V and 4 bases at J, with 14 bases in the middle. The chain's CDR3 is CASTYGAGYEQYF. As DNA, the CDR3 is TGTGCCAGCACCTACGGGGCGGGGTACGAGCAGTACTTC.

CDR3 amino acids: CASRAGTGAKNTEAFF. The DNA for the CDR3 is TGCGCCAGCAGAGCCGGGACAGGGGCGAAGAACACTGAAGCTTTCTTT. The chain carries TRBV5-1 and TRBJ1-1; 10 nucleotides align to TRBD1. The ends lost 5 bases at V and 1 base at J; junction bases unmatched: 8. The germline V gene encodes CDR1 SGHRS and CDR2 YFSETQ. The CDR3 spans 16 residues. Complete variable domain (other parts from reference TRBV5-1 and TRBJ1-1): KAGVTQTPRYLIKTRGQQVTLSCSPISGHRSVSWYQQTPGQGLQFLFEYFSETQRNKGNFPGRFSGRQFSNSRSEMNVSTLELGDSALYLCASRAGTGAKNTEAFFGQGTRLTVV.

CDR3 in amino acids: CASSARTSGRAPIEKETQYF. The CDR3 DNA sequence: TGTGCCAGTAGTGCCCGGACTAGCGGGAGGGCCCCGATCGAAAAGGAGACCCAGTACTTC. V is TRBV19 and J is TRBJ2-5, with 15 positions matching TRBD2. The CDR3 consists of 20 residues. Germline loops: CDR1 LNHDA, CDR2 SQIVND (reference sequence). V was pared by 5 bases and J by 5 bases, with 18 bases of the junction left unmatched.

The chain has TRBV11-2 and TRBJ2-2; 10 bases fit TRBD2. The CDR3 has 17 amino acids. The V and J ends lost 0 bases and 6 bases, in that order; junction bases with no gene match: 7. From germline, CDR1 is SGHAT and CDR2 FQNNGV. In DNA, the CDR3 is TGTGCCAGCAGCTTAGATGAGGTAGCGGGGGGCCCCGGGGAGCTGTTTTTT. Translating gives CASSLDEVAGGPGELFF.

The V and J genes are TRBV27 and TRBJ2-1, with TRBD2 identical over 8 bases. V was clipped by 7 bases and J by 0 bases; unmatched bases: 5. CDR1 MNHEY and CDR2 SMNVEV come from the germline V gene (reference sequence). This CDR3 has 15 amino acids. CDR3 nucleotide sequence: TGTGCCAGCAATCCGAGCGGGAGCTCCTACAATGAGCAGTTCTTC. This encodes CASNPSGSSYNEQFF.

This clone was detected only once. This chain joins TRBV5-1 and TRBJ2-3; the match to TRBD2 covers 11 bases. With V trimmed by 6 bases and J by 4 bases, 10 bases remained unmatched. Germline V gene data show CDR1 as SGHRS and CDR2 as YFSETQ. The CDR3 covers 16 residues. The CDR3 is CASNLALAGVSDTQYF. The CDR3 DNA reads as TGCGCCAGCAACCTCGCACTAGCGGGAGTATCAGATACGCAGTATTTT. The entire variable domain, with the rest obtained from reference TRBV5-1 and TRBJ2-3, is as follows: KAGVTQTPRYLIKTRGQQVTLSCSPISGHRSVSWYQQTPGQGLQFLFEYFSETQRNKGNFPGRFSGRQFSNSRSEMNVSTLELGDSALYLCASNLALAGVSDTQYFGPGTRLTVL.

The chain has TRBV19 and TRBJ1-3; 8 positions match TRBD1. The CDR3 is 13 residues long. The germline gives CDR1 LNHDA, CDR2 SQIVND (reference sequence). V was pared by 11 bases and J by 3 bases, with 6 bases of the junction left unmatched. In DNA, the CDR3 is TGTGCCTGTACCAGGGGGCTTGGAAACACCATATATTTT. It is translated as CACTRGLGNTIYF.

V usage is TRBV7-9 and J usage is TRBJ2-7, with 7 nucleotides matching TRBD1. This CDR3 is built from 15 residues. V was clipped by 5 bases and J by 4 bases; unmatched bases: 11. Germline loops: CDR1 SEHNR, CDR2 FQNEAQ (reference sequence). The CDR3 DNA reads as TGTGCCAGCAGCATTAACTACACAGGGGTGTACGAGCAGTACTTC. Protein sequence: CASSINYTGVYEQYF.

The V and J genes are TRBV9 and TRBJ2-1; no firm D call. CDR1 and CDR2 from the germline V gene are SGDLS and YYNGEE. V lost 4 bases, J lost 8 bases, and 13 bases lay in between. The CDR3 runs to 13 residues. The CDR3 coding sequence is TGTGCCAGCAGCCCGGGTGGTTCGGATGAGCAGTTCTTC. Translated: CASSPGGSDEQFF.